This T cell receptor (beta chain) was identified in a study of blood T cells in healthy people across ages. They isolated at least 6.5 million PBMCs from each sample. A J-beta primer mix and a sample-barcoded 5' primer were used in a second PCR of about 7 to 12 cycles. TCRdb itself ran the 5' RACE reads through MiXCR, one entry per CDR3 protein. The sample carries fewer than 700,000 distinct CDR3 sequences, under 55% recorded once. In germline, CDR1 is SQVTM, CDR2 ANQGSEA. V trimming: 4 bases; J trimming: 4 bases; junction bases outside the gene matches: 9. The length of the CDR3 is 16 residues. This TCR was sampled from an elderly man in good health. This chain connects TRBV29-1 to TRBJ2-5; 13 nucleotides match TRBD2. The sample was blood. CDR3 protein: CSVVRGTSGRVETQYF. DNA for the CDR3: TGCAGCGTTGTTAGGGGTACTAGCGGGAGGGTAGAGACCCAGTACTTC.